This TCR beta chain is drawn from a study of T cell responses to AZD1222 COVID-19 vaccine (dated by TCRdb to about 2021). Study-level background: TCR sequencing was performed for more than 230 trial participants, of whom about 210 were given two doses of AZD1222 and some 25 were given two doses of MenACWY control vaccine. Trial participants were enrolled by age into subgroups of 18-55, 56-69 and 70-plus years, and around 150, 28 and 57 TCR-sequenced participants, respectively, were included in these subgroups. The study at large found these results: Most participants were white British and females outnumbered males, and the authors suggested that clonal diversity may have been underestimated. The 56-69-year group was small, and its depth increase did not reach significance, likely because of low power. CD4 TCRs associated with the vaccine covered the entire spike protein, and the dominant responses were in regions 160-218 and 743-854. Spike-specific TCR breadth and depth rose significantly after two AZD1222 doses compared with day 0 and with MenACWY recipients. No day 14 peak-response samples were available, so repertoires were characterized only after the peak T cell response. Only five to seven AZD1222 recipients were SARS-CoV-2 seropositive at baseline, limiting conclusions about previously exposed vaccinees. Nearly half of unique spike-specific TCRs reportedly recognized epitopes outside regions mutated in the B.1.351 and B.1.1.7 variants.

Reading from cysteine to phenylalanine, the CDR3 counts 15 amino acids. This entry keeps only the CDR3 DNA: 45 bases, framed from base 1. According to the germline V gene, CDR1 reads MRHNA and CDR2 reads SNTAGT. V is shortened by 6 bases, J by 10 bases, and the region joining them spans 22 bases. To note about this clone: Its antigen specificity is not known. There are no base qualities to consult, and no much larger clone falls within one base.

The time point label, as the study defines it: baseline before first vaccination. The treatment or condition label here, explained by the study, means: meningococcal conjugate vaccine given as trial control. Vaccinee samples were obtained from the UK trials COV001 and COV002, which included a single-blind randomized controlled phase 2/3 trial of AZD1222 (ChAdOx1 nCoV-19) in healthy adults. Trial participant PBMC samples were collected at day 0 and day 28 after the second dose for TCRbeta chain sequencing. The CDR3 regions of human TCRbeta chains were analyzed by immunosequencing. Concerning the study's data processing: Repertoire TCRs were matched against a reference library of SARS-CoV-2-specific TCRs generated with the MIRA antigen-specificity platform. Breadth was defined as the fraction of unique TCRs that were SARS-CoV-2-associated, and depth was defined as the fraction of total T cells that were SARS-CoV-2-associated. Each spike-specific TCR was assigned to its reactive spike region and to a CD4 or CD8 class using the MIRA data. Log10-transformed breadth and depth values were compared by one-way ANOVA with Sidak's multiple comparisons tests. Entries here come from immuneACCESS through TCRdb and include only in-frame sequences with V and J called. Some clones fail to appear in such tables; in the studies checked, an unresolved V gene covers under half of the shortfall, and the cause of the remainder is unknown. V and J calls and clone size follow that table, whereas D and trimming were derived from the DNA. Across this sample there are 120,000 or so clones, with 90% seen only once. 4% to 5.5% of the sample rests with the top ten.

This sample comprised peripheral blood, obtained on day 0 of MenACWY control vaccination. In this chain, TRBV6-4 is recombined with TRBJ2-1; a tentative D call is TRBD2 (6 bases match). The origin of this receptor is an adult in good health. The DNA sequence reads TGTGCCAGCAGCCGGACGGCGGGATCCCCGATCGAGCAGTTCTTC. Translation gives CASSRTAGSPIEQFF.